These T cell receptor beta chains were read from a single sample in a study of T cell responses to AZD1222 COVID-19 vaccine. Sequenced by immunoSEQ multiplex PCR; TCRdb stores in-frame clones only, minus some. The sample contains under 150,000 clones, around nine tenths of which appear only once. Source: peripheral blood, taken 28 days after the second AZD1222 dose. These receptors came from an adult who received the AZD1222 COVID-19 vaccine. Both conserved end residues are trimmed from each CDR3. Fields, in order: V gene, CDR3 protein.

TRBV6-1 | ASVRGQNQPQH
TRBV27 | ASSLTGAEAF
TRBV29-1 | SVEGKNTEAF
TRBV11-2 | ASSLEKGFGQPQH
TRBV15 | ATSRLAGGKDTQY
TRBV3-1/TRBV3-2 | ASSQEPGLIMNTEAF
TRBV20-1 | SAVWETTQY
TRBV2 | ASSDAGGHQPQH
TRBV18 | ASSPLTLVQPHTGELF
TRBV4-1 | ASSQRTGYNEQF
TRBV4-3 | ASSQRATGANTEAF
TRBV28 | ASSLRPRALGMNTEAF
TRBV5-1 | ASGEGTATNEKLF
TRBV18 | ASSAGTENTEAF
TRBV3-1/TRBV3-2 | ASSQEGEGNTIY
TRBV7-9 | ASSLGTGGEGYT
TRBV19 | ASSLGQGKEKLF
TRBV19 | ASSAGHTEAF
TRBV27 | ASSLSAAPLEQY
TRBV19 | ASTPTGGYNGYT
TRBV6-6 | ASKTGGNQPQH
TRBV19 | ASSGGTLNTEAF
TRBV4-3 | ASSQGSGRTGELF
TRBV11-2 | ASSLAREAKAF
TRBV2 | AAQTDSSYEQY
TRBV7-2 | ASSRDLTPTRYT
TRBV19 | ASSIRPGGYT
TRBV5-4 | ASSSSGGQMNTGELF
TRBV7-6 | ASSLDAGATNEKLF
TRBV20-1 | SASNAMNTEAF
TRBV12-3/TRBV12-4 | ASSWSGNTEAF